This T cell receptor (beta chain) came from a study of T cell responses to AZD1222 COVID-19 vaccine (dated by TCRdb to the early 2020s). With regard to the full study: AZD1222 recipients given second doses at about 4 weeks or at about 12 weeks were pooled, since spike-specific TCR depth and breadth were not found to differ between the two schedules. TCR sequencing was performed for about 250 trial participants, of whom about 200 were given two doses of AZD1222 and around 25 were given two doses of MenACWY control vaccine. Enrollment into the trials was organized by age into subgroups of 18-55, 56-69 and 70-plus years, and those subgroups contained approximately 160, 26 and 62 TCR-sequenced participants, respectively.

In light of the paper, this sample's time point label describes: baseline before first vaccination. Vaccinee samples came from UK trials COV001 and COV002, including a single-blind randomized controlled phase 2/3 trial of AZD1222 (ChAdOx1 nCoV-19) in healthy adults. Trial participant PBMC samples were collected at day 0 and day 28 after the second dose for TCRbeta chain sequencing. V and J lose 0 bases and 4 bases, and a span of 14 bases separates them. The CDR3 contains 16 residues, cysteine and phenylalanine counted. Here the CDR3 DNA is all that survives: 48 bases in frame from base 1. Study-level results and caveats: In the small 56-69-year group, the increase in depth fell short of significance, most likely because of low power. Participants were mostly white British and included more females than males, and it was suggested by the authors that clonal diversity may have been underestimated. Because no day 14 peak-response samples were available, the repertoires could be characterized only after the peak T cell response. A significant rise in spike-specific TCR breadth and depth was observed after two AZD1222 doses relative to day 0 and relative to MenACWY recipients. Conclusions about previously exposed vaccinees were limited because only 6 or 7 AZD1222 recipients were SARS-CoV-2 seropositive at baseline. CD4 TCRs associated with the vaccine covered the entire spike protein, and the dominant responses were in regions 160-218 and 743-854. Reportedly, close to half of the unique spike-specific TCRs recognized epitopes lying outside the regions that are mutated in the B.1.351 and B.1.1.7 variants.

The CDR3 regions of human TCRbeta chains were subjected to immunosequencing. In the source study's methods: TCRs in the repertoires were matched against a reference library of SARS-CoV-2-specific TCRs that had been generated with the MIRA antigen-specificity platform. Breadth was defined as the fraction of unique TCRs that were SARS-CoV-2-associated. Depth was defined as the fraction of total T cells that were SARS-CoV-2-associated. Each spike-specific TCR was assigned to its reactive spike region and to a CD4 or CD8 class using the MIRA data. Log10-transformed breadth and depth values were compared by one-way ANOVA with Sidak's multiple comparisons tests. As stored in TCRdb, this immuneACCESS dataset retains in-frame rearrangements with V and J assigned. A fraction of the clones does not appear; measured against another copy, unresolved V genes explain less than half of the discrepancy, and the remainder lacks a known reason. D and trimming were read from the DNA, whereas the V and J calls and clone size are those reported in that table. This sample comprises more than 150,000 clones, approximately 90% of them detected only once. Clones ranked in the top ten supply over 1.2% of the sample.

On this clone itself: The specificity of this receptor is unknown. Base qualities are missing; no much larger clone stands one base away.

This receptor was identified in an adult in good health. This material consisted of peripheral blood, taken on day 0 of AZD1222 vaccination. The chain employs TRBV23-1 and TRBJ2-3; possibly the D gene is TRBD1, per 7 matching bases. TRBV23-1 is annotated as an ORF whose role is uncertain. The nucleotide sequence is TGCGCCAGCAGTCAATCCGGAGGGCAGGGGGCAGATACGCAGTATTTT. Translated, it gives CASSQSGGQGADTQYF.